This T cell receptor beta chain comes out of a study of T cell changes during pregnancy in multiple sclerosis. TCRdb's copy holds only in-frame clones and misses some; the assay was immunoSEQ multiplex PCR. The sample has 30,000 to 45,000 clones, around 91% seen once; the top ten hold around 0.47%. This clone was picked up one time. V shed 3 bases and J shed 2 bases, with 15 bases lying between them. Germline V gene sequence: CDR1 SGHRS, CDR2 YFSETQ. This CDR3 is 16 amino acids long. The source is a female donor in good health, enrolled as a control in a pregnancy study. This chain uses TRBV5-1 with TRBJ1-3; D possibly corresponds to TRBD1 (5 bases). The starting material was CD4+ T cells from peripheral blood mononuclear cells, obtained in the second trimester of pregnancy. For the CDR3, the DNA is TGCGCCAGCAGCTGGGGGGGTGAGGTGACTGGAAACACCATATATTTT. Its protein product is CASSWGGEVTGNTIYF.